This T cell receptor (beta chain) was captured by sequencing in a study of blood T cell repertoires in COVID-19. Study-level information: The origin of the acute and convalescent COVID-19 samples was the United States, Italy and Spain. T cells, B-cell-depleted T cells, or PBMCs supplied cDNA or gDNA.

V lost 3 bases to trimming and J lost 2 bases; unmatched junction nucleotides: 4. Germline V CDR1 and CDR2: SGHAT, FQNNGV. The CDR3 has 14 amino acids. Source study methods: Estimates of nucleated cell counts were drawn from the amplification of reference gene primers. Sequencing was performed with immunoSEQ multiplex PCR; in TCRdb, only in-frame clones are kept and a portion is missing. The V and J calls and clone size are taken from that table; D and trimming were inferred from the DNA. The table lists 50,000 to 65,000 clones, approximately 91% of them singletons, with roughly 4% in the top ten. This chain joins TRBV11-2 and TRBJ2-7; 7 bases align to TRBD2. The sequenced material came from peripheral blood. The receptor's source is a middle-aged man with active COVID-19. CDR3: CASSFGGLTYEQYF. Here the CDR3 DNA reads TGTGCCAGCAGCTTTGGGGGACTAACCTACGAGCAGTACTTC.